This T cell receptor beta chain was retrieved from a study of OX40 agonist ivuxolimab in advanced cancers. Whole-study results and caveats: CD4+ and CD8+ T cells in blood underwent clonal expansion by week 6 at 0.1 to 3.0 mg/kg.

Worth noting for this clone: Its antigen is unidentified.

The table came from immunoSEQ multiplex PCR; TCRdb's copy has only in-frame clones and leaves some out. The sample includes about 42,000 clones, approximately 86% of them seen just once. The V gene lost 4 bases and the J gene lost 3 bases, with 10 bases spanning the gap. CDR3 length: 14 residues. Germline V gene lookup returns CDR1 SGHNT and CDR2 YYREEE (reference sequence). The gene calls are TRBV5-4 and TRBJ2-2; D is unclear. The TCR comes from an adult with an advanced solid tumor such as melanoma, head and neck, liver or kidney cancer. The specimen was CD4+ or CD8+ T cells sorted from blood, collected in a trial of the OX40 agonist ivuxolimab. The CDR3 loop reads CASSVGSDTGELFF. The CDR3 DNA sequence: TGTGCCAGCAGCGTAGGATCCGACACCGGGGAGCTGTTTTTT.